A single sample is the source of the 17 T cell receptor beta chains below, sequenced in a study of blood T cells in healthy people across ages (dated by TCRdb to between 2014 and 2017). Receptors were amplified or captured by 5' RACE. The instrument given in TCRdb is Illumina HiSeq 2500. The second PCR ran for about 6 to 11 cycles and used a J-beta primer mix along with a sample-barcoded 5' primer. Clones were called with MiXCR by TCRdb after fastp trimmed the public reads at Q25, and only in-frame beta chains were retained. Rows merge per CDR3 protein into single entries with the most common DNA and genes. Recorded for this sample are about 1,000,000 distinct CDR3 sequences; over 35% of them occurred a single time. The ten top clones hold under 20% of the sample. Sequencing used blood. The receptors here all came from a woman aged 55-75 years in good health.

The rearrangement joins TRBV4-2 to TRBJ2-6; D assignment may be TRBD1 or TRBD2 (6 bases each). Trimming pared 6 bases from V and 2 bases from J, leaving 17 bases between. Per the germline V gene, CDR1 is LGHNA and CDR2 is YNFKEQ. The CDR3 is 17 amino acids. CDR3 in DNA: TGTGCCAGCAGAGCCAAGGAGGGGGGCACTGGGGCCAACGTCCTGACTTTC. Translated, it gives CASRAKEGGTGANVLTF.

This clonotype was counted only a few times. The chain combines TRBV4-1 with TRBJ2-7; 7 positions agree with TRBD2. The CDR3 runs to 13 residues. J gave up 4 bases and V 8 bases, and 8 bases lay outside the gene matches. In germline, CDR1 is MGHRA, CDR2 YSYEKL. As DNA, the CDR3 is TGCGCCAGCCGGGACCTCGGGGGGTACGAGCAGTACTTC. Its protein is CASRDLGGYEQYF.

This chain joins TRBV7-3 and TRBJ2-1, with 7 bases aligning to TRBD1. CDR1 is SGHTA and CDR2 is FQGTGA in the germline V gene. The trim removed 4 bases at V and 9 bases at J, leaving 9 bases unmatched. The CDR3 contains 14 residues. The CDR3 DNA is TGTGCCAGCAGCTCTACAGGGGTAGTAGGTGAGCAGTTCTTC. Its protein is CASSSTGVVGEQFF.

The rearrangement joins TRBV27 to TRBJ2-7, with 11 bases lining up with TRBD2. Germline CDR1 reads MNHEY; CDR2 reads SMNVEV (reference sequence). Trimming took 3 bases from V and 7 from J; bases not matched to a gene: 11. The CDR3 extends over 16 amino acids. In DNA form, the CDR3 reads TGTGCCAGCAGTTTGGTAGCGGGAGGGTATAGAAATGAGCAGTACTTC. This translates into CASSLVAGGYRNEQYF.

The V call is TRBV7-3, the J call TRBJ1-6, with D possibly being TRBD1 (5 bases). The length of the CDR3 is 14 residues. Germline V gene lookup returns CDR1 SGHTA and CDR2 FQGTGA. V was cut by 3 bases and J by 8 bases, with 11 bases left in between. CDR3 in amino acids: CASSLGGLYSPLHF. In nucleotides, the CDR3 is TGTGCCAGCAGCTTGGGGGGTCTTTATTCACCCCTCCACTTT.

The chain couples TRBV2 to TRBJ2-5; 7 nucleotides align to TRBD2. The V gene's germline CDR1 is SNHLY and CDR2 FYNNEI. CDR3 length: 15 amino acids. The V and J ends lost 0 bases and 4 bases, in that order; junction bases with no gene match: 5. This chain's CDR3 is CASSEAGGPGETQYF. CDR3 nucleotides: TGTGCCAGCAGTGAAGCGGGAGGGCCCGGAGAGACCCAGTACTTC.

The rearrangement links TRBV20-1 to TRBJ1-6; D might be TRBD1 (6 bases). Germline-derived CDR1 and CDR2 are DFQATT and SNEGSKA (reference sequence). Between the trimmed V and J ends, which lost 0 bases and 7 bases, there was a span of 13 bases. The length of the CDR3 is 15 residues. CDR3 sequence: CSARELFTGNSPLHF. CDR3 sequence (DNA): TGCAGTGCTAGAGAACTCTTCACAGGGAATTCACCCCTCCACTTT.

J is TRBJ2-5 and V is TRBV12-3 or TRBV12-4, with 9 bases fitting TRBD1. The CDR3 totals 15 residues. Unmatched junction bases numbered 6, after V lost 5 bases and J lost 2 bases. CDR3: CASSGTGQGQETQYF. CDR3 DNA sequence: TGTGCCAGCAGTGGAACAGGACAGGGGCAAGAGACCCAGTACTTC.

This clonotype was seen a handful of times. This chain uses TRBV20-1 with TRBJ2-3; D not resolved. CDR3 size: 13 residues. V was trimmed by 4 bases and J by 7 bases, leaving 15 bases between them. Germline CDR1 DFQATT, CDR2 SNEGSKA (reference sequence). CDR3 nucleotides: TGCAGTGCTACGGCTAGTATAAAAAATACGCAGTATTTT. Its protein is CSATASIKNTQYF.

This clonotype was seen more than once but under ten times. The chain has TRBV20-1 and TRBJ2-3, with TRBD2 matching over 7 bases. Germline V gene lookup returns CDR1 DFQATT and CDR2 SNEGSKA (reference sequence). V lost 0 bases, J lost 2 bases, and 8 bases stayed unmatched. The CDR3 spans 16 residues. The CDR3 here is CSARDGRRVDTDTQYF. In nucleotides, the CDR3 is TGCAGTGCTAGAGACGGGAGGAGGGTTGACACAGATACGCAGTATTTT.

This clonotype was observed a few times. V usage is TRBV30 and J usage is TRBJ2-3; D is possibly TRBD2 (6 bases). Germline V gene sequence: CDR1 GTSNPN, CDR2 SVGIG (reference sequence). The CDR3 contains 14 residues. V was pared by 4 bases and J by 2 bases, with 13 bases between. CDR3 amino acids: CAWTSGGNTDTQYF. DNA of the CDR3: TGTGCCTGGACGTCCGGGGGAAACACAGATACGCAGTATTTT.

This clonotype was counted only a few times. This chain links TRBV5-1 with TRBJ2-5; tentatively, D is TRBD1 (5 bases). The CDR3 has 14 residues. V lost 3 bases and J lost 4, with 13 bases in between. Looked up from germline, CDR1 is SGHRS and CDR2 is YFSETQ. CDR3 nucleotides: TGCGCCAGCAGCTGGGGCCTAACGAGAGAGACCCAGTACTTC. This gives the protein CASSWGLTRETQYF.

This clonotype was counted ten times or more. The chain couples TRBV6-2 or TRBV6-3 to TRBJ2-7; D is undetermined. The CDR3 length is 13 residues. With 6 bases removed from V and 2 bases from J, the gap between germline ends came to 11 bases. Per the germline V gene, CDR1 is MNHEY and CDR2 is SVGEGT. The CDR3: CASRPTGTYEQYF. In nucleotides, the CDR3 is TGTGCCAGCAGGCCGACTGGTACCTACGAGCAGTACTTC.

This clonotype was counted only a few times. This CDR3 reads CAIGFGTGNQPQHF. CDR3 in DNA: TGTGCCATCGGTTTTGGGACAGGCAATCAGCCCCAGCATTTT. V usage is TRBV10-3 and J usage is TRBJ1-5; 7 nucleotides line up with TRBD1. The CDR3 has 14 residues. CDR1 and CDR2 (germline): ENHRY, SYGVKD. Trimming cost V 8 bases and J 2 bases; bases outside gene matches: 6.

This clonotype was observed once. A much larger clone is a single base away; this may be a read error. The V call is TRBV4-2, the J call TRBJ2-3, with 8 bases that match TRBD2. Germline assignment: CDR1 LGHNA and CDR2 YNFKEQ. This CDR3 region has 16 residues. V shed 8 bases and J 1 base; nucleotides not matched to a gene: 11. CDR3 coding DNA: TGTGCCAGCGGCCCAGGACTAGCAGAGGGCACAGATACGCAGTATTTT. Residues: CASGPGLAEGTDTQYF.

The chain has TRBV4-2 and TRBJ2-1, with TRBD2 matching over 10 bases. The CDR3 sequence is 16 residues long. Germline assignment: CDR1 LGHNA and CDR2 YNFKEQ. The J segment lost 3 bases and the V segment lost 0 bases, leaving 2 bases of the junction unmatched. Here the CDR3 DNA reads TGTGCCAGCAGCCAAGAACTAGCGGGATTCTACAATGAGCAGTTCTTC. This sequence encodes CASSQELAGFYNEQFF.

The chain carries TRBV20-1 and TRBJ2-5; a possible D gene is TRBD1 (8 bases). V lost 5 bases and J lost 5, with 24 bases in between. Germline CDR1 DFQATT, CDR2 SNEGSKA (reference sequence). There are 16 residues in the CDR3. The CDR3 is CSALGQGGVIGETQYF. The DNA for the CDR3 is TGCAGTGCTCTTGGACAGGGAGGGGTAATTGGTGAGACCCAGTACTTC.